Listed below are T cell receptor beta chains from one sample, sequenced in a study of blood T cell repertoires in COVID-19. Sequenced by immunoSEQ multiplex PCR; TCRdb stores in-frame clones only, minus some. The sample records a few hundred thousand clones, about 90% being singletons. Material: peripheral blood. All receptors derive from a woman aged 45-65 years who had recovered from COVID-19. The CDR3 runs from the conserved cysteine through the conserved F or W. The order of the fields is clone size, V gene, CDR3 protein. Rows may omit the clone size; those that give it use once, few, many or a size class.

size: -
V: TRBV30
CDR3: CAWSTGGDTEAFF

size: -
V: TRBV28
CDR3: CASSLLARGNQPQHF

size: -
V: TRBV7-9
CDR3: CASSAGGTNTQYF

size: -
V: TRBV19
CDR3: CASSTAAVSYGYTF

size: -
V: TRBV30
CDR3: CAWSPRFLKAQHF

size: -
V: TRBV18
CDR3: CASSPGRGNTEAFF

size: once
V: TRBV3-1/TRBV3-2
CDR3: CASSQHDKRGYADEQYF

size: -
V: TRBV7-2
CDR3: CASSLYLGTETQYF

size: -
V: TRBV10-3
CDR3: CAISGFGLAGGRNEQFF

size: -
V: TRBV6-5
CDR3: CASDRGPSGANVLTF

size: -
V: TRBV24-1
CDR3: CATSVPGTGTPEQFF

size: -
V: TRBV7-8
CDR3: CASSLDRVGLQPQHF

size: -
V: TRBV2
CDR3: CASSQMTTDGEQYF

size: -
V: TRBV5-1
CDR3: CASSEGLTTNEKLFF

size: -
V: TRBV28
CDR3: CASSSHRGQETQYF

size: -
V: TRBV19
CDR3: CASRRQERNEKLFF

size: -
V: TRBV28
CDR3: CASSLLVTSNEKLFF

size: -
V: TRBV6-5
CDR3: CASSYSGSWPQHF

size: -
V: TRBV7-2
CDR3: CASSHSRRLAGYQETQYF

size: -
V: TRBV9
CDR3: CASSEGPDTPQHF

size: -
V: TRBV6-4
CDR3: CASSARRDSLYNEQFF

size: -
V: TRBV4-3
CDR3: CASSQDRLAGSYEQYF

size: once
V: TRBV27
CDR3: CASSLRRQEGNEQFF

size: -
V: TRBV5-1
CDR3: CASRTGVAGTEAFF

size: -
V: TRBV5-1
CDR3: CASSPLAGNANEQFF

size: -
V: TRBV28
CDR3: CASSGSNQPQHF

size: -
V: TRBV7-9
CDR3: CASSLPLAMNTGELFF

size: -
V: TRBV27
CDR3: CASSLRAESYNEQFF

size: -
V: TRBV10-1
CDR3: CASSAGTGATGGEKLFF

size: once
V: TRBV11-2
CDR3: CASSPGTSGSHVGADTQYF

size: -
V: TRBV19
CDR3: CASRHRQGGRTNTEAFF

size: once
V: TRBV7-9
CDR3: CASSPRGSRETQYF

size: -
V: TRBV27
CDR3: CASSLSGARYKDTDTTLCRPF

size: -
V: TRBV2
CDR3: CASSDISSGASPLHF

size: few
V: TRBV29-1
CDR3: CSVSGEGEKLFF

size: -
V: TRBV27
CDR3: CASSPQGFSTDTQYF

size: -
V: TRBV5-1
CDR3: CASSAPGQGTTEAFF

size: -
V: TRBV28
CDR3: CASSLVGGVRETQYF

size: -
V: TRBV10-3
CDR3: CAISDQGLSNQPQHF

size: -
V: TRBV5-4
CDR3: CASSYAGAYTGELFF